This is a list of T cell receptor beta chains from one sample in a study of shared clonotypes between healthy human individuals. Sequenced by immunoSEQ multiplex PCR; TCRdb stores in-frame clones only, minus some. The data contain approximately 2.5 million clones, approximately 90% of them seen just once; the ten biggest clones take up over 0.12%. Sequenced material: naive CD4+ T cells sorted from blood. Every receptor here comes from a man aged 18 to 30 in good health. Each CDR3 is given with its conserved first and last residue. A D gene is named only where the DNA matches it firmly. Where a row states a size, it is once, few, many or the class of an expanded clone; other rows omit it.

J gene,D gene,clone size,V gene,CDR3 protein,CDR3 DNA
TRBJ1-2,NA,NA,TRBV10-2,CASIADRSGGGYTF,TGCGCCAGCATCGCCGACAGGAGCGGGGGTGGCTACACCTTC
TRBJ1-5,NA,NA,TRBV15,CATSRDLQSNQPQHF,TGTGCCACCAGCAGAGATTTGCAGAGCAATCAGCCCCAGCATTTT
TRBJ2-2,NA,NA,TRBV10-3,CAISESSSGTGELFF,TGTGCCATCAGTGAGTCCTCGTCCGGAACCGGGGAGCTGTTTTTT
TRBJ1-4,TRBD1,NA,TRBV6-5,CASRRGQVNEKLFF,TGTGCCAGCAGGCGTGGACAGGTCAACGAAAAACTGTTTTTT
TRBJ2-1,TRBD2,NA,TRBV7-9,CASSSLAGVENEQFF,TGTGCCAGCAGCAGCCTAGCGGGAGTGGAAAATGAGCAGTTCTTC
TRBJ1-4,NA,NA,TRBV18,CASSQNRADATNEKLFF,TGTGCCAGCTCACAGAACAGGGCAGACGCAACTAATGAAAAACTGTTTTTT
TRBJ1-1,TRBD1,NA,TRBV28,CASRDFDRVTKEVSPALNAFF,TGTGCCAGCAGAGACTTTGACAGGGTCACCAAAGAAGTATCCCCCGCCCTGAACGCTTTCTTT
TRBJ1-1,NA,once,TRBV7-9,CASSLVGGEVAFF,TGTGCCAGCAGCTTAGTGGGGGGAGAGGTGGCTTTCTTT
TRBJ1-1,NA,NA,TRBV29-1,CSVEKLLGTEAFF,TGCAGCGTTGAGAAACTATTGGGAACTGAAGCTTTCTTT
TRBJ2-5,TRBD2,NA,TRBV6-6,CASSSGGLGETQYF,TGTGCCAGCAGTAGCGGGGGGCTTGGGGAGACCCAGTACTTC
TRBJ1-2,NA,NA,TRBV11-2,CASSFRGYGYTF,TGTGCCAGCAGCTTTAGGGGTTATGGCTACACCTTC
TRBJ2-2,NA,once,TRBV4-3,CASSQDTTPNTGELFF,TGCGCCAGCAGCCAAGATACGACTCCGAACACCGGGGAGCTGTTTTTT
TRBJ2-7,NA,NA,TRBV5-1,CASSLLQGSYEQYF,TGCGCCAGCAGCTTGTTACAGGGCTCCTACGAGCAGTACTTC
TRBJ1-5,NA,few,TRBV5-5,CASSLAVGVSNQPQHF,TGTGCCAGCAGCTTGGCGGTAGGGGTTAGCAATCAGCCCCAGCATTTT
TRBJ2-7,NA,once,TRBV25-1,CASSEPGRAPYEQYF,TGTGCCAGCAGTGAACCGGGACGGGCACCCTACGAGCAGTACTTC
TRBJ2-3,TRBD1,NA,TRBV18,CASSANTGVPADTQYF,TGTGCCAGCTCAGCCAATACAGGGGTCCCGGCGGATACGCAGTATTTT
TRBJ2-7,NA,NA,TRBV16,CASSPGQGSYEQYF,TGTGCCAGCAGCCCCGGGCAGGGTTCCTACGAGCAGTACTTC
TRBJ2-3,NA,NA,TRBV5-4,CASSSWIVADTQYF,TGTGCCAGCAGCTCGTGGATTGTTGCAGATACGCAGTATTTT
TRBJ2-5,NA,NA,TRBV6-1,CASSTVGFVEIQYF,TGTGCCAGCAGTACCGTAGGGTTTGTAGAGATCCAGTACTTC
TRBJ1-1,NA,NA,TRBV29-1,CSVRTDAGNTEAFF,TGCAGCGTTCGGACCGACGCGGGGAACACTGAAGCTTTCTTT
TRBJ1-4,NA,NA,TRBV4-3,CASSQDWAGDATNEKLFF,TGCGCCAGCAGCCAAGATTGGGCAGGGGACGCAACTAATGAAAAACTGTTTTTT
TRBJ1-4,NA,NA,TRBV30,CAWRGGPAEKLFF,TGTGCCTGGAGGGGAGGGCCAGCCGAAAAACTGTTTTTT
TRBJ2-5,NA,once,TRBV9,CASSSTQGTQYF,TGTGCCAGCAGCTCGACGCAGGGGACCCAGTACTTC